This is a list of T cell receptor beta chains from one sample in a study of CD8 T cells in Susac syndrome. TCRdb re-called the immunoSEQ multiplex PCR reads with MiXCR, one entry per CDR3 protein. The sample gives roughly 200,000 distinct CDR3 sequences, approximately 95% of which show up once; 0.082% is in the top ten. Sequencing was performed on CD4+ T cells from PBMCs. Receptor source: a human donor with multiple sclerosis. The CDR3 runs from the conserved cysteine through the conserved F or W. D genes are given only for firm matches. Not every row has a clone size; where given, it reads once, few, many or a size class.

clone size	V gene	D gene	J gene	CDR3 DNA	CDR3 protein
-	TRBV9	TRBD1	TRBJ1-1	TGTGCCAGCAGCGTAGAAGTGACAGGGTGGGGCACTGAAGCTTTCTTT	CASSVEVTGWGTEAFF
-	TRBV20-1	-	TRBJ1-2	TGCAGTGCTAGAGTTCCGGGGGGCTACACCTTC	CSARVPGGYTF
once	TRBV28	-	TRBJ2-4	TGTGCCAGCAGTCCATCGGGCGCAGCCAAAAACATTCAGTACTTC	CASSPSGAAKNIQYF
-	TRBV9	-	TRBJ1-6	TGTGCCAGCAGCGTAGAAAGGGGTTTCAATTCACCCCTCCACTTT	CASSVERGFNSPLHF
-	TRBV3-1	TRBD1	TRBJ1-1	TGTGCCAGCAGCCAAATGTTGGTTCGGACAGGGGAAGCTTTCTTT	CASSQMLVRTGEAFF
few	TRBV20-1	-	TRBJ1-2	TGCAGTGCGGCCTCTGGGCCGGGCTACACCTTC	CSAASGPGYTF
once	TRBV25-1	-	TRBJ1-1	TGTGCCAGCAGTGAATTAGGTTTCGAGGCTGAAGCTTTCTTT	CASSELGFEAEAFF
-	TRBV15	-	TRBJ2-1	TGTGCCACCAGCAGAGACGCTCAGGGAGACAATGAGCAGTTCTTC	CATSRDAQGDNEQFF
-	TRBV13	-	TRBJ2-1	TGTGCCAGCAGTTCCCACCCAGGGGAGCAGTTCTTC	CASSSHPGEQFF
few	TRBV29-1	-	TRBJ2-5	TGCAGCGTTGATAGCACAGTCCAGTACTTC	CSVDSTVQYF
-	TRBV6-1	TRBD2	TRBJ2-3	TGTGCCAGCACCAACGCGGGGGGGGTTCCCGCAGATACGCAGTATTTT	CASTNAGGVPADTQYF
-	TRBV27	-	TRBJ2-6	TGTGCCATCTCACGGGCTGGGGCCAACGTCCTGACTTTC	CAISRAGANVLTF
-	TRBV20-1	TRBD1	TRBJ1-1	TGCAGTGCTAAGGGACAGCTTGAAGCTTTCTTT	CSAKGQLEAFF
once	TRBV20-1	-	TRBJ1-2	TGCAGTGCCCAGGAAAACGGGAACTATGGCTACACCTTC	CSAQENGNYGYTF
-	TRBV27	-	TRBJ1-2	TGTGCCAGCAGTTTACAGGCTAACTATGGCTACACCTTC	CASSLQANYGYTF
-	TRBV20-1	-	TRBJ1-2	TGCAGTGCCCTCCGCCAGGGGAACTATGGCTACACCTTC	CSALRQGNYGYTF
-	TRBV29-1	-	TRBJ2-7	TGCAGCGTTGAGCTGACAGGTTCGGGAGAGCAGTACTTC	CSVELTGSGEQYF
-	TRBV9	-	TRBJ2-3	TGTGCCAGCAGCGTACGGGACTGGGTCGCAGATACGCAGTATTTT	CASSVRDWVADTQYF
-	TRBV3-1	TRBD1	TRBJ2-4	TGTGCCAGCAGCCAAGATGCCCGGGGACAGAATTTCTTC	CASSQDARGQNFF
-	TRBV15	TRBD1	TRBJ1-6	TGTGCCACCAGCGGCCGGGACAGGGGTTCACCCCTCCACTTT	CATSGRDRGSPLHF
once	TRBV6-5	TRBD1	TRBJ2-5	TGTGCCAGCAGTTACGGGGGTGTACCAGGGGGCTTTCGAGAGACCCAGTACTTC	CASSYGGVPGGFRETQYF
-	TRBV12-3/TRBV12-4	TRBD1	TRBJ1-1	TGTGCCAGCAGCCGTCGGACAGGGAACACTGAAGCTTTCTTT	CASSRRTGNTEAFF
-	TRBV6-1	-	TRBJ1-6	TGTGCCAGCCGCCCTCGCCGGGACACTCGAAATTCACCCCTCCACTTT	CASRPRRDTRNSPLHF
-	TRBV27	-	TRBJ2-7	TGTGCCAGCTCCACAGGATACGAGCAGTACTTC	CASSTGYEQYF
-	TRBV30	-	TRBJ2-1	TGTGCCTGGAGTGTAGGATTGGTGAGCTCCTACAATGAGCAGTTCTTC	CAWSVGLVSSYNEQFF
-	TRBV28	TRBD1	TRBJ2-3	TGTGCCAGCAGGGACCCGGGACAGGCCACTCTATACCATAGCACAGATACGCAGTATTTT	CASRDPGQATLYHSTDTQYF
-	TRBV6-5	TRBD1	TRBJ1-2	TGTGCCAGCGCCCGGGACAGGGTTAACTATGGCTACACCTTC	CASARDRVNYGYTF
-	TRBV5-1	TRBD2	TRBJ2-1	TGCGCCAGCAGCGGGACTAGCGGAACCTACAATGAGCAGTTCTTC	CASSGTSGTYNEQFF
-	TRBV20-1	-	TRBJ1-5	TGCAGTGCTAGAGATCCGACAGGTCAGCCCCAGCATTTT	CSARDPTGQPQHF
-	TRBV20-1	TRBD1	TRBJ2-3	TGCAGTGCAGAGTCGGACAGGGGCGTCTTTACGCAGTATTTT	CSAESDRGVFTQYF
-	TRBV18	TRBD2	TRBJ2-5	TGTGCCAGCTCTACCACTAGCGGGGAAGAGACCCAGTACTTC	CASSTTSGEETQYF
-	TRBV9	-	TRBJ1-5	TGTGCCAGCAGCGTAGGGGGAACTTATCAGCCCCAGCATTTT	CASSVGGTYQPQHF
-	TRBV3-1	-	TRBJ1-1	TGTGCCAGCAGCCAACACCACGATATCGGGACTGAAGCTTTCTTT	CASSQHHDIGTEAFF
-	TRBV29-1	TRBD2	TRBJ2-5	TGCAGCGTTGGTGGGCGCGGACTAGCGGGGGAGAAACAAGAGACCCAGTACTTC	CSVGGRGLAGEKQETQYF
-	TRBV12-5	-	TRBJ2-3	TGTGCTAGTGGTCCACCAGATACGCAGTATTTT	CASGPPDTQYF
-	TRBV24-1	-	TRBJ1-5	TGTGCCACCAGTGACGGAGACAGTAATCAGCCCCAGCATTTT	CATSDGDSNQPQHF
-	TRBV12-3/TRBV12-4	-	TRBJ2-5	TGTGCCAGCAGTTTAGCCCCCATCCCCCGGGGGCAAGAGACCCAGTACTTC	CASSLAPIPRGQETQYF
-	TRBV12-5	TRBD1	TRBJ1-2	TGTGCTAGTGCCGGGACAGTCAACTATGGCTACACCTTC	CASAGTVNYGYTF
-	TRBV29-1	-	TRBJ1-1	TGCAGCGTTGAGGGGGGGAGGACTGAAGCTTTCTTT	CSVEGGRTEAFF
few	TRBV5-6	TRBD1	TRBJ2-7	TGTGCCAGCAGTCTACAGGGGTACGAGCAGTACTTC	CASSLQGYEQYF
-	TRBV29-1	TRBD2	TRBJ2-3	TGCAGCGTAGATAGCGGGGCGGCAGATACGCAGTATTTT	CSVDSGAADTQYF
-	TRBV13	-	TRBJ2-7	TGTGCCAGCAGCCGGGACGGCTCTTCCTACGAGCAGTACTTC	CASSRDGSSYEQYF
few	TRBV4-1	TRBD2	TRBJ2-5	TGCGCCAGCAGCTTGGATCCGGGGGGGCGAGAGACCCAGTACTTC	CASSLDPGGRETQYF
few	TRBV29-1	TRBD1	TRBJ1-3	TGCAGCGCCCGACAGGGTGCCTCTGGAAACACCATATATTTT	CSARQGASGNTIYF
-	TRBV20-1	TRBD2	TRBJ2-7	TGCAGTGCGGGCCCGGGACTACAACCAACCTACGAGCAGTACTTC	CSAGPGLQPTYEQYF
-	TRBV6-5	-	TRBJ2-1	TGTGCCAGCGGGCGAGGCAGCACGAATGAGCAGTTCTTC	CASGRGSTNEQFF
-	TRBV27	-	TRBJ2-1	TGTGCCAGCACTCGAGGGGGGGGCATGTTCTTC	CASTRGGGMFF
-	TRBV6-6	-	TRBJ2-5	TGTGCCAGCTCTCCCACAGGTCAAGATGGGACCCAGTACTTC	CASSPTGQDGTQYF
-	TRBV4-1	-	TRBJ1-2	TGCGCCAGCAGCCAAGCTCCGACGGGAGGGAACTATGGCTACACCTTC	CASSQAPTGGNYGYTF
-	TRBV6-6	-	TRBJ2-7	TGTGCCAGCAGTTACTCGATGGGCTACGAGCAGTACTTC	CASSYSMGYEQYF
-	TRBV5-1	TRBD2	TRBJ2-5	TGCGCCAGCAGCATAGCGGGGTCTAGCGGTCAAGAGACCCAGTACTTC	CASSIAGSSGQETQYF
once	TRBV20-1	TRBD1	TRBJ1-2	TGCAGTGCTAGAGATCAGGGGGAGCATGGCTACACCTTC	CSARDQGEHGYTF
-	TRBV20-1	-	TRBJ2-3	TGCAGTGCCCAGACGCAGCAGGCCACAGATACGCAGTATTTT	CSAQTQQATDTQYF
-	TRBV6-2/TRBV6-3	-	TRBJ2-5	TGTGCCACAGGCAAGGGGGAGACCCAGTACTTC	CATGKGETQYF
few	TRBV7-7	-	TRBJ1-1	TGTGCTAGCAGCTTAAGCGGGGACACTGAAGCTTTCTTT	CASSLSGDTEAFF
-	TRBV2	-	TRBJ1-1	TGTGCCAGCAGTGAATTCCCGGGGAACACTGAAGCTTTCTTT	CASSEFPGNTEAFF
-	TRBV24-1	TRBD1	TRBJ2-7	TGTGCCACCAGTGATTTGCAGGTCCGGGACAGGGCCCTCTACGAGCAGTACTTC	CATSDLQVRDRALYEQYF
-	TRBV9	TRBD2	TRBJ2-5	TGTGCCAGCAGCGTACTAGCGGCACAAGAGACCCAGTACTTC	CASSVLAAQETQYF